This TCR beta chain was identified during a study of molecular identifiers for immune sequencing clone quantification. Across the whole study: Replicates split RNA from roughly 21,000 or 96,000 naive CD8 cells five ways, and the researchers sequenced four portions.

Study conclusions and caveats: Barcode sharing among identical TCR molecules could make large clones appear smaller.

This clonotype was seen repeatedly, ten times or more. Antigen specificity is unknown. CDR1 is SEHNR, CDR2 FQNEAQ, per germline (reference sequence). V shed 5 bases and J shed 3 bases, with 11 bases lying between them. The CDR3 length is 13 residues. The CD8+CD4-CCR7+CD45RA+ phenotype defined the sorted naive CD8 T cells. Preparation methods for the bulk TCR libraries were those previously described, with listed TCR primers. TCRdb analysed the PCR reads with MiXCR anew, one entry per CDR3 protein. The table lists 60,000 to 80,000 distinct CDR3 sequences, around 18% of them singletons. Material for sequencing was naive CD8+ T cells from blood, with Jurkat cell RNA spiked in. Subset specified: FACS-sorted CD8+CD4-CCR7+CD45RA+ naive T cells. The sequence derives from a human donor in good health. Some libraries in this study had Jurkat cell RNA spiked in. The V and J genes are TRBV7-9 and TRBJ2-7; D gene unclear. The CDR3: CASSPQVIYEQYF. The CDR3 DNA reads TGTGCCAGCAGCCCTCAGGTCATCTACGAGCAGTACTTC.